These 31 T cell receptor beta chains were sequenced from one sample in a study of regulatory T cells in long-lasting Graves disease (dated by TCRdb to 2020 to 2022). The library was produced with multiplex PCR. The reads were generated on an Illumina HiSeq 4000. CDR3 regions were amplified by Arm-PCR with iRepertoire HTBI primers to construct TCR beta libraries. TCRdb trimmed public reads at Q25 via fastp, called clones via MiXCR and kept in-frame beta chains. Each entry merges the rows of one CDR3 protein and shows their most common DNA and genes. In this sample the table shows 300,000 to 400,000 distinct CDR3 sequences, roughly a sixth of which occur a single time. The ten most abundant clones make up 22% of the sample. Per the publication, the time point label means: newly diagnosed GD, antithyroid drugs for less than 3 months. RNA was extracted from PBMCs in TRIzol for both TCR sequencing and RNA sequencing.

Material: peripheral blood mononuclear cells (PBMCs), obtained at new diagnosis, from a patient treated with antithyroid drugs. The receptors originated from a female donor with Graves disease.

This CDR3 is CASSLTSDSFF. The CDR3 DNA reads as TGTGCCAGCAGCCTCACTAGCGATTCGTTCTTC. The rearrangement uses TRBV12-3 or TRBV12-4 and TRBJ2-1; 7 bases match TRBD2. V dropped 6 bases and J dropped 15; count of bases not matched to a gene: 8. The CDR3 sequence is 11 residues long.

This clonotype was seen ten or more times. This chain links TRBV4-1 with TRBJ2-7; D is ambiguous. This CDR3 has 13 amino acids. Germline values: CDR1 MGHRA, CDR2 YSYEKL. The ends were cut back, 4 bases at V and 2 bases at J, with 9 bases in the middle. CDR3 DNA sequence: TGCGCCAGCAGCCCCGTCGGAACCTACGAGCAGTACTTC. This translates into CASSPVGTYEQYF.

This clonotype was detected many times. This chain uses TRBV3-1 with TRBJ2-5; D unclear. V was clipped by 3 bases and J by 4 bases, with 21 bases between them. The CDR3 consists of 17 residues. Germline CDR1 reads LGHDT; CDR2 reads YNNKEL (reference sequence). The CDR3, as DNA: TGTGCCAGCAGCCAGGAACGACCTATGACACAGCTAGAGACCCAGTACTTC. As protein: CASSQERPMTQLETQYF.

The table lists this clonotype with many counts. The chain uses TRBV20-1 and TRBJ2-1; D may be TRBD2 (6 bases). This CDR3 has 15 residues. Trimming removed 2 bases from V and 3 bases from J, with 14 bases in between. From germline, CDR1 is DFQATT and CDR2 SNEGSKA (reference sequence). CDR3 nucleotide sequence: TGCAGTGCTAGATCCCCTAGCGCGAACTACAATGAGCAGTTCTTC. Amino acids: CSARSPSANYNEQFF.

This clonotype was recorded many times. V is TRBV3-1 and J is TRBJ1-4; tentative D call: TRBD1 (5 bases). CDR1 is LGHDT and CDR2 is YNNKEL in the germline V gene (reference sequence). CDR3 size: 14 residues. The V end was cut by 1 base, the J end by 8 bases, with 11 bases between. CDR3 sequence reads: CASSQGGQGEKLFF. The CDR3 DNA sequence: TGTGCCAGCAGCCAAGGAGGGCAGGGAGAAAAACTGTTTTTT.

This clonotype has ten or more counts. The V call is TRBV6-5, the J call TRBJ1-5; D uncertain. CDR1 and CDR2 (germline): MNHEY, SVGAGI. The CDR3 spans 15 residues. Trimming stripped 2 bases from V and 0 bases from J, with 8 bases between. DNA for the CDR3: TGTGCCAGCAGTTACAGGGCCTCTAGCAATCAGCCCCAGCATTTT. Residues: CASSYRASSNQPQHF.

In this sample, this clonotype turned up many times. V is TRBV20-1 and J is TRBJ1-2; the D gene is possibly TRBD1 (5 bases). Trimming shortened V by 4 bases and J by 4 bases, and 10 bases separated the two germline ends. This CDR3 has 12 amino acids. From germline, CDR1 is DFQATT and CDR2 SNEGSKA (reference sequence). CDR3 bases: TGCAGTGCTACGACAGAATCCTATGGCTACACCTTC. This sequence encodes CSATTESYGYTF.

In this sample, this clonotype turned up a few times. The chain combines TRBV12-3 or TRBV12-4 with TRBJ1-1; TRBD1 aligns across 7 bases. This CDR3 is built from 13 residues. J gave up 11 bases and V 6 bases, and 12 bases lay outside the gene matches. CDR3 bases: TGTGCCAGCAGCCGTACAGGGGTCCAGGGGGCTTTCTTT. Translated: CASSRTGVQGAFF.

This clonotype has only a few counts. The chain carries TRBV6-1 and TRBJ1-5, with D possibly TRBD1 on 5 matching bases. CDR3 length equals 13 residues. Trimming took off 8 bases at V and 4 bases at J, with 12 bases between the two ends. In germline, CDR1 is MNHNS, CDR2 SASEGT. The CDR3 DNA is TGTGCCAGCGGTAGGGGAGGTAATCAGCCCCAGCATTTT. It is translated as CASGRGGNQPQHF.

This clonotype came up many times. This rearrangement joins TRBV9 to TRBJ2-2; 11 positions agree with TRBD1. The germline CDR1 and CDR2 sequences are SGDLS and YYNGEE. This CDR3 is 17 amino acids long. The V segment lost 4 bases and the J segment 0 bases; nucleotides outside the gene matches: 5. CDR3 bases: TGTGCCAGCAGCCTCCGGACAGGGGGCACGAACACCGGGGAGCTGTTTTTT. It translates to CASSLRTGGTNTGELFF. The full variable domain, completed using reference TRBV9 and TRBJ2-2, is DSGVTQTPKHLITATGQRVTLRCSPRSGDLSVYWYQQSLDQGLQFLIQYYNGEERAKGNILERFSAQQFPDLHSELNLSSLELGDSALYFCASSLRTGGTNTGELFFGEGSRLTVL.

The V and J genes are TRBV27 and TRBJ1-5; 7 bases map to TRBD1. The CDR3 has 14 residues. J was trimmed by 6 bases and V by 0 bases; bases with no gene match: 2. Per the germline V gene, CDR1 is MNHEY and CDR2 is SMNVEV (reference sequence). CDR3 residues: CASSLSGGTQPQHF. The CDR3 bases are TGTGCCAGCAGTTTATCAGGGGGCACTCAGCCCCAGCATTTT.

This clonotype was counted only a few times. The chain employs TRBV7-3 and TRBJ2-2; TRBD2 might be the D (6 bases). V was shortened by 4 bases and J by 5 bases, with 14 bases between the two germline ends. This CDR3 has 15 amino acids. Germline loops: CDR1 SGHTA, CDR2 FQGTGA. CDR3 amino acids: CASSSGAGYTGELFF. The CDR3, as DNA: TGTGCCAGCAGCTCGGGAGCGGGTTATACCGGGGAGCTGTTTTTT.

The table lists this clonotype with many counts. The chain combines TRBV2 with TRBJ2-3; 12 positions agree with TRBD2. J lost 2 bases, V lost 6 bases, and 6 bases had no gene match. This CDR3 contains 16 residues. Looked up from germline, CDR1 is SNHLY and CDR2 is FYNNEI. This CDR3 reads CASRSLAGGNTDTQYF. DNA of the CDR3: TGTGCCAGCAGGTCGCTAGCGGGAGGGAACACAGATACGCAGTATTTT. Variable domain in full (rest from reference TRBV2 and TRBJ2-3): EPEVTQTPSHQVTQMGQEVILRCVPISNHLYFYWYRQILGQKVEFLVSFYNNEISEKSEIFDDQFSVERPDGSNFTLKIRSTKLEDSAMYFCASRSLAGGNTDTQYFGPGTRLTVL.

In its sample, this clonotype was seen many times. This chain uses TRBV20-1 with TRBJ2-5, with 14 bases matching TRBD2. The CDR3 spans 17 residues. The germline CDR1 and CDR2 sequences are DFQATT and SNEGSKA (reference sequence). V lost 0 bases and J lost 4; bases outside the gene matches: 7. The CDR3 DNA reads TGCAGTGCTAGAGATCCGACTAGCGGGGGGGCCCCAGAGACCCAGTACTTC. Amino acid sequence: CSARDPTSGGAPETQYF.

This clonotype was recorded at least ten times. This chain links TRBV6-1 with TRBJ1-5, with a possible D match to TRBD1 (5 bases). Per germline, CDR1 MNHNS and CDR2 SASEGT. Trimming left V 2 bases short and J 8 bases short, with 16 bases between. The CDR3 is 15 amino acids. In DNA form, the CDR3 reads TGTGCCAGCAGTGAACGGCGACAGCTTGGGGAGCCCCAGCATTTT. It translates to CASSERRQLGEPQHF.

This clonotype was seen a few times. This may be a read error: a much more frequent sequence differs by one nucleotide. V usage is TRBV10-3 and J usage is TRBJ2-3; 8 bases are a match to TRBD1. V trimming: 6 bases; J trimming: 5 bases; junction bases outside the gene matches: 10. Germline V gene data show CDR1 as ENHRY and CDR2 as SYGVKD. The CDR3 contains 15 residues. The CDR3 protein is CAIRPGGVPRDTQYF. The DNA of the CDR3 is TGTGCCATCAGGCCAGGGGGCGTCCCAAGAGATACGCAGTATTTT.

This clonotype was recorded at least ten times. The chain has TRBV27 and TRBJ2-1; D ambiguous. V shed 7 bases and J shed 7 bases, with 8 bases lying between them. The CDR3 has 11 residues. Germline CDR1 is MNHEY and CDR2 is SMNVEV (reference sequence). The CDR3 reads CASTLGNEQFF. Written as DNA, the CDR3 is TGTGCCAGCACCTTGGGTAATGAGCAGTTCTTC.

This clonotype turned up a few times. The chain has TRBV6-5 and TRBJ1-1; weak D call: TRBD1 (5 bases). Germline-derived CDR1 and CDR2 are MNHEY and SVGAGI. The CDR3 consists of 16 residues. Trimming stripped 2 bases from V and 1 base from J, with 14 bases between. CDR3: CASSYTHRKRNTEAFF. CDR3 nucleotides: TGTGCCAGCAGTTACACCCACAGGAAAAGGAACACTGAAGCTTTCTTT.

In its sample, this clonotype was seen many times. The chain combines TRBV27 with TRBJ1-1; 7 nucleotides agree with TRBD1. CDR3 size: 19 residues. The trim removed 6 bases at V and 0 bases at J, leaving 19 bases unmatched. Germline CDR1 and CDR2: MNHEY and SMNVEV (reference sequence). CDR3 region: CASSQGTWTGWPLNTEAFF. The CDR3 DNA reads TGTGCCAGCAGCCAAGGAACCTGGACAGGCTGGCCCTTGAACACTGAAGCTTTCTTT.

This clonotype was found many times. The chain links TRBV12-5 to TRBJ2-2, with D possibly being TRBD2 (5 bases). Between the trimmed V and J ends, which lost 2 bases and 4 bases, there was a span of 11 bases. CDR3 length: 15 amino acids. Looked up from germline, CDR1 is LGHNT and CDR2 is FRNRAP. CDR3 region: CASGLPRVLTGELFF. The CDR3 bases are TGTGCTAGTGGTTTGCCGCGGGTCCTCACCGGGGAGCTGTTTTTT.

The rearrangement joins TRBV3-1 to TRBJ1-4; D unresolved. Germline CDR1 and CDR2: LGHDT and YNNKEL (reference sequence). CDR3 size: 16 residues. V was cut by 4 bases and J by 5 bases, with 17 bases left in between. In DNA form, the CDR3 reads TGTGCCAGCAGCCCCTGGGCAGGCCTGCCGAATGAAAAACTGTTTTTT. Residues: CASSPWAGLPNEKLFF.

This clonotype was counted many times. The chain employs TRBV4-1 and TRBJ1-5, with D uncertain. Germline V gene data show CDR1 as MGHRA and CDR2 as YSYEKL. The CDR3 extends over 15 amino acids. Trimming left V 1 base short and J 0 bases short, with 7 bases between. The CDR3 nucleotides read TGCGCCAGCAGCCAAGCCCAAATTAGCAATCAGCCCCAGCATTTT. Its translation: CASSQAQISNQPQHF.

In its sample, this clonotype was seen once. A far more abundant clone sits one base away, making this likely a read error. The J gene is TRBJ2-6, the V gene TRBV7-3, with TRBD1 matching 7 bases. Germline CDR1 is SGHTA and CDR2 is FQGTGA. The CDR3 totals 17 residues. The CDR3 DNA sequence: TGTCCCAGCAGCCCACACATTGACAGGGCTGGGGCCAACGTCCTGACTTTC. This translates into CPSSPHIDRAGANVLTF.

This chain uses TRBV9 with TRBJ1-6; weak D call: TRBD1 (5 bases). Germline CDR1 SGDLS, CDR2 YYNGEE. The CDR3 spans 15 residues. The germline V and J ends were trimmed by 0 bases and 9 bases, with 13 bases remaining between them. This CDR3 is CASSVDTAGGSPLHF. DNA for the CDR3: TGTGCCAGCAGCGTAGATACGGCGGGGGGTTCACCCCTCCACTTT. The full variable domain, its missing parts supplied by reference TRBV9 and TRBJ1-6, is DSGVTQTPKHLITATGQRVTLRCSPRSGDLSVYWYQQSLDQGLQFLIQYYNGEERAKGNILERFSAQQFPDLHSELNLSSLELGDSALYFCASSVDTAGGSPLHFGNGTRLTVT.

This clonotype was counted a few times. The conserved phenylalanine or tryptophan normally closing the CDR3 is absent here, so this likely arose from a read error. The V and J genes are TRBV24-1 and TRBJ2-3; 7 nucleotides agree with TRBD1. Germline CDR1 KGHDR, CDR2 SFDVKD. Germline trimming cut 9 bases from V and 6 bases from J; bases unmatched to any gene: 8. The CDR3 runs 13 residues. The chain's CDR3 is CATHPTGADTQYL. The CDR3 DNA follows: TGTGCCACCCACCCTACAGGGGCCGATACGCAGTATCTT.

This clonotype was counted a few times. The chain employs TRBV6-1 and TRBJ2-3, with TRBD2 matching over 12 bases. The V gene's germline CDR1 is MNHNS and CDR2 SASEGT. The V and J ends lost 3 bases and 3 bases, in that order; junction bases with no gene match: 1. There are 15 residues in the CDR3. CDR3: CASSDGLAGTDTQYF. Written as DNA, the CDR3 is TGTGCCAGCAGTGACGGACTAGCGGGGACAGATACGCAGTATTTT.

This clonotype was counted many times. CDR3 protein: CASSSGTGTAEQYF. In DNA, the CDR3 is TGTGCCAGCAGTTCCGGGACAGGGACCGCCGAGCAGTACTTC. This chain links TRBV27 with TRBJ2-7, with TRBD1 matching over 9 bases. The V gene's germline CDR1 is MNHEY and CDR2 SMNVEV (reference sequence). V dropped 4 bases and J dropped 6; count of bases not matched to a gene: 7. The CDR3 totals 14 residues.

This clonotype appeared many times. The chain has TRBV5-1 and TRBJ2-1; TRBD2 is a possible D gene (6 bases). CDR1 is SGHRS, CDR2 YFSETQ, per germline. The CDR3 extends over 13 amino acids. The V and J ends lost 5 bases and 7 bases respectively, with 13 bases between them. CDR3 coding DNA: TGCGCCAGCAGATACCCGGGGGTTAATGAGCAGTTCTTC. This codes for CASRYPGVNEQFF.

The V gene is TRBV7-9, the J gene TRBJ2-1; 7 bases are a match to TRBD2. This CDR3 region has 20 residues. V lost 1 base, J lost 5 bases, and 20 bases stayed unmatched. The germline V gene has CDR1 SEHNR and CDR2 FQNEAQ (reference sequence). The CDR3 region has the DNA TGTGCCAGCAGCTTAGTTATGTTTTGGGCTAGCGGCAACCGGCACAATGAGCAGTTCTTC. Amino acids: CASSLVMFWASGNRHNEQFF.

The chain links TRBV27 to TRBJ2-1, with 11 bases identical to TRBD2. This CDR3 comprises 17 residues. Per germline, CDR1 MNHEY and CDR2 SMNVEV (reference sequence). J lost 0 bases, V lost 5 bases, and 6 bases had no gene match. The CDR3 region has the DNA TGTGCCAGCAGTCCGAGGACTAGCGGGTACTCCTACAATGAGCAGTTCTTC. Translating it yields CASSPRTSGYSYNEQFF.

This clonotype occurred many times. CDR3 sequence reads: CASSAAWGPGTGELFF. The CDR3 nucleotides are TGTGCCAGCAGCGCTGCCTGGGGGCCGGGCACCGGGGAGCTGTTTTTT. The V gene is TRBV9, the J gene TRBJ2-2; tentative D call: TRBD1 (6 bases). Germline lookup yields CDR1 SGDLS and CDR2 YYNGEE. There are 16 residues in the CDR3. V dropped 3 bases and J dropped 4 bases, with 16 bases sitting between them.